This TCR beta chain was profiled in a study of blood T cell repertoires in COVID-19. For the study at large: PBMCs, B-cell-depleted T cells, or T cells provided the cDNA or gDNA that made up the material.

Germline V gives CDR1 SGDLS, CDR2 YYNGEE. Unmatched junction bases numbered 5, after V lost 3 bases and J lost 5 bases. The CDR3 is 14 residues long. Clones were sequenced by immunoSEQ multiplex PCR, and TCRdb holds only the in-frame ones, with some missing. The sample holds about 200,000 clones; about 84% are singletons and the top ten take less than 8%. The receptor was derived from a woman aged 40 to 50 with acute COVID-19. The sample comprised PBMCs or T cells enriched from blood (not recorded which). The rearrangement links TRBV9 to TRBJ2-5; 9 nucleotides line up with TRBD1. This CDR3 reads CASSAGQGYETQYF. The CDR3 nucleotides are TGTGCCAGCAGCGCGGGACAGGGTTACGAGACCCAGTACTTC.